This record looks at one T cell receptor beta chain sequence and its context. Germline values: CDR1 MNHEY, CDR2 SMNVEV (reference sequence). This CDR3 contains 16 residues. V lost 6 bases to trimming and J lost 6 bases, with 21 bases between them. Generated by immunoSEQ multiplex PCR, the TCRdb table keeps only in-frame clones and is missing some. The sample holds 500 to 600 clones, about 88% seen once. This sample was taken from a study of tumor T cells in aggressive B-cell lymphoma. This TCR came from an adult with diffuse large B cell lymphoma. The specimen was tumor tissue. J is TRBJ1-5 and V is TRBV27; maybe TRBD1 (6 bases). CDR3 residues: CASSPMGAGSGQPQHF. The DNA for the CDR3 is TGTGCCAGCAGCCCGATGGGGGCAGGGTCCGGTCAGCCCCAGCATTTT.